The T cell receptor (beta chain) under discussion was sequenced for a study of CD8 T cells in Susac syndrome. Overall study: Within the sequenced Susac syndrome patient group, five or six exhibited active disease and roughly 8 were in remission.

Only one count was recorded for this clonotype. Its antigen is unidentified. FACS was used to enrich TEMRA cells, whereas the CD8+ and CD4+ T cells were obtained by negative isolation. The V end lost 0 bases, the J end lost 3 bases, and 14 bases lay between the germline ends. CDR3 length equals 16 residues. CDR1 is LGHDT and CDR2 is YNNKEL in the germline V gene (reference sequence). Random-hexamer reverse transcription was applied to about 0.5 to 1 ug RNA. TCRdb reanalysed the immunoSEQ multiplex PCR reads using MiXCR and keeps one entry per CDR3 protein. The data show 170,000 or so distinct CDR3 sequences, 95% to 97% seen once. Points from the study as a whole: CD4+ repertoires of Susac syndrome patients lacked detectable clonal expansion. Only a relatively small number of individuals were included in the TCR sequencing and HLA analysis.

The chain carries TRBV3-1 and TRBJ1-2; D is possibly TRBD1 (6 bases). This TCR derives from a human donor with Susac syndrome. The sequenced material came from CD4+ T cells from PBMCs. The CDR3 DNA is TGTGCCAGCAGCCAAGATTTAGTACAGGGTCACTATGGCTACACCTTC. Its protein is CASSQDLVQGHYGYTF. The variable domain in full, completed from reference TRBV3-1 and TRBJ1-2, reads DTAVSQTPKYLVTQMGNDKSIKCEQNLGHDTMYWYKQDSKKFLKIMFSYNNKELIINETVPNRFSPKSPDKAHLNLHINSLELGDSAVYFCASSQDLVQGHYGYTFGSGTRLTVV.